The text below deals with one T cell receptor beta chain. Its antigen is undetermined. The sample is drawn from a study of tumor-infiltrating lymphocytes in primary liver carcinoma. The study's findings and limits: Tumor-adjacent and tumor-blood pairs shared less of their repertoires than tumor region pairs shared. A significantly higher top-250-clone fraction was recorded for tumors than for blood (p = 0.039).

Researchers generated TCR beta cDNA from approximately 0.55 ug of total RNA, relying on a constant-region primer. The TCR beta library was amplified through three nested multiplex PCR rounds in a modified ARM-PCR procedure. Both of the initial two PCR rounds ran for around 9 cycles and employed TRBV1-TRBV30 forward primers alongside a C-beta reverse primer. TCRdb redid the calling of the multiplex PCR reads with MiXCR, one entry per CDR3 protein. The table records about 310,000 distinct CDR3 sequences, approximately 54% of them present only once. J lost 5 bases, V lost 4 bases, and 1 base had no gene match. Germline values: CDR1 GTSNPN, CDR2 SVGIG (reference sequence). The length of the CDR3 is 11 residues. RNA isolated from unsorted whole blood supplied the blood RNA, with germline DNA also extracted. HBV chronically infected the treatment-naive patients.

The chain couples TRBV30 to TRBJ2-5, with 7 bases identical to TRBD1. The receptor comes from a woman in her 30s with primary liver carcinoma and hepatitis B virus infection. The sample consisted of peripheral blood. This CDR3 reads CAWMTGETQYF. The CDR3 DNA reads as TGTGCCTGGATGACAGGGGAGACCCAGTACTTC.